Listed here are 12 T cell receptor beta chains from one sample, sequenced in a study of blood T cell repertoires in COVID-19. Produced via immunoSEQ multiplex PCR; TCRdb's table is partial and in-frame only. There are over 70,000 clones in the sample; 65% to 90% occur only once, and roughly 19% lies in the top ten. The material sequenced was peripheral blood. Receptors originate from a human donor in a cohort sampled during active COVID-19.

The CDR3, as DNA: TGTGCCAGCGGGTGGAGTCAGCCCCAGCATTTT. This sequence encodes CASGWSQPQHF. This chain links TRBV25-1 with TRBJ1-5; D unclear. Per the germline V gene, CDR1 is MGHDK and CDR2 is SYGVNS. The V end lost 8 bases, the J end lost 6 bases, and 8 bases lay between the germline ends. The CDR3 contains 11 residues. Full variable domain (missing parts from reference TRBV25-1 and TRBJ1-5): EADIYQTPRYLVIGTGKKITLECSQTMGHDKMYWYQQDPGMELHLIHYSYGVNSTEKGDLSSESTVSRIRTEHFPLTLESARPSHTSQYLCASGWSQPQHFGDGTRLSIL.

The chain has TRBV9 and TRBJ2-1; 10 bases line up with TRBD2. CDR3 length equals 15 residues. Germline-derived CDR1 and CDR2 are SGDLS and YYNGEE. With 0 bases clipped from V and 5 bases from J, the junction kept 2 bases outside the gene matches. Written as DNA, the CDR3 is TGTGCCAGCAGCGTAGACGGGACTAGCGACAATGAGCAGTTCTTC. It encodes CASSVDGTSDNEQFF.

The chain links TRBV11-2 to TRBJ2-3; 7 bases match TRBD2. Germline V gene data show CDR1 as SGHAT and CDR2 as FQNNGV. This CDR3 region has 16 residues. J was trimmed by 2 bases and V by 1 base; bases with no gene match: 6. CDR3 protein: CASSLGGGRLTDTQYF. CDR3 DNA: TGTGCCAGCAGCTTAGGGGGGGGGAGACTCACAGATACGCAGTATTTT.

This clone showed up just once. The CDR3 DNA is TGTGCCAGCAGCTCCGATCCTAGCGGGGGGGGGCCCGAGACCCAGTACTTC. Encoded protein: CASSSDPSGGGPETQYF. V is TRBV7-2 and J is TRBJ2-5, with 12 bases identical to TRBD2. Germline CDR1 reads SGHTA; CDR2 reads FQGNSA. The V segment lost 4 bases and the J segment 5 bases; nucleotides outside the gene matches: 11. The CDR3 is 17 amino acids.

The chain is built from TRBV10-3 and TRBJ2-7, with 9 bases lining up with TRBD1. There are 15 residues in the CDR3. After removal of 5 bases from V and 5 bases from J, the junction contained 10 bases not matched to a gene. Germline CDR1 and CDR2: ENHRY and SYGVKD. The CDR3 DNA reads TGTGCCATCAGTCCACGGGACAGGGAAATGGACGAGCAGTACTTC. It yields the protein CAISPRDREMDEQYF.

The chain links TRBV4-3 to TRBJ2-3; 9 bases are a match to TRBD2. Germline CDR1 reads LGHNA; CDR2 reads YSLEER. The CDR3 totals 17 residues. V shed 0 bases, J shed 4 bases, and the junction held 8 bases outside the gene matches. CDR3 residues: CASSQEQAGGDADTQYF. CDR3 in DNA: TGCGCCAGCAGCCAAGAGCAAGCGGGGGGCGACGCAGATACGCAGTATTTT.

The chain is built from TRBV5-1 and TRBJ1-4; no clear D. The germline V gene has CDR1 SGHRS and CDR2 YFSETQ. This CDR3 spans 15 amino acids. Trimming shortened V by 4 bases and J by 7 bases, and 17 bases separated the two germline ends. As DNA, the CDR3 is TGCGCCAGCAGCCCAACTGGAGCCAGCTCTGAAAAACTGTTTTTT. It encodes CASSPTGASSEKLFF.

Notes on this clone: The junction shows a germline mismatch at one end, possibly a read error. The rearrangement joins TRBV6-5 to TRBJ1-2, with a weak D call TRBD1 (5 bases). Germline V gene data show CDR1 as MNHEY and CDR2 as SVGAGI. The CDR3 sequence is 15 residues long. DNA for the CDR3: TGTGCCAGCAGTGACTCGGGAAGGGGTTCCGATGGCTACACCTTC. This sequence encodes CASSDSGRGSDGYTF.

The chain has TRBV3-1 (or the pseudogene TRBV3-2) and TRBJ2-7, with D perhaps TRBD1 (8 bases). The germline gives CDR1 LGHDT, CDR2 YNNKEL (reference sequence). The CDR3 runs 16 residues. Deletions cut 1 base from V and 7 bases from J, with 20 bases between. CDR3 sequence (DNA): TGTGCCAGCAGCCAAGTACGAGGACACAGGGGGGGGGAGCAGTACTTC. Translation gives CASSQVRGHRGGEQYF.

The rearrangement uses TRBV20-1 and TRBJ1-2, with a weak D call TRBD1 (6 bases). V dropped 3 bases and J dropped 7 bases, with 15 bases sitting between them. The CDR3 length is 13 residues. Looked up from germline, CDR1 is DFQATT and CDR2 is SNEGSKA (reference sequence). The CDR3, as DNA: TGCAGTGCTAGTGACAGGAACACTTTTGGCTACACCTTC. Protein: CSASDRNTFGYTF.

CDR3 protein: CASSSTTGANVLTF. CDR3 nucleotide sequence: TGCGCCAGCAGCTCGACAACTGGGGCCAACGTCCTGACTTTC. The chain combines TRBV5-1 with TRBJ2-6; D not resolved. Germline CDR1 SGHRS, CDR2 YFSETQ. This CDR3 is 14 amino acids long. Trimming stripped 3 bases from V and 2 bases from J, with 6 bases between. Based on the CDR3 plus reference TRBV5-1 and TRBJ2-6, the full variable domain is KAGVTQTPRYLIKTRGQQVTLSCSPISGHRSVSWYQQTPGQGLQFLFEYFSETQRNKGNFPGRFSGRQFSNSRSEMNVSTLELGDSALYLCASSSTTGANVLTFGAGSRLTVL.

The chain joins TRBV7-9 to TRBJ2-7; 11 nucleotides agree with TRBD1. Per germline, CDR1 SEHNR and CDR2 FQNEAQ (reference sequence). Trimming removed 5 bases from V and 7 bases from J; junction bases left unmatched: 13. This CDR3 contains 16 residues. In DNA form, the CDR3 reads TGTGCCAGCAGCCCCACGGCCGGACAGGGGGCTATTGAGCAGTACTTC. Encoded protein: CASSPTAGQGAIEQYF.